One T cell receptor beta chain is described in this entry. What it binds is not known. The data were taken from a study of T cells in Graves' hyperthyroidism and ophthalmopathy. Whole-study findings and limits: Blood also showed most of the thyroid clonotypes that were expanded above 0.001.

The source material, RNA transcripts, was used to amplify TCR beta CDR3 regions. The study used the HTBI primer set for a first-round RT-PCR of the TCR CDR3. TCRdb re-called the multiplex PCR reads through MiXCR, storing one row per CDR3 protein. This table has around 690,000 distinct CDR3 sequences, 15% to 20% appearing once. Graves' hyperthyroidism was deemed stable absent ophthalmopathy progression within 18 months. Exclusion of patients followed from uncontrolled infection, other autoimmune disease, pregnancy or lactation. Each diagnosis was grounded in clinical symptoms, serum thyroxine and TRAb, thyroid ultrasound, and orbital computed tomography. V gave up 7 bases and J gave up 9 bases, with 22 bases separating them. There are 15 residues in the CDR3. Germline CDR1 is MNHNS and CDR2 is SASEGT.

Material: blood. The receptor was isolated from a man between 45 and 60 years old with Graves' hyperthyroidism. The genes are TRBV6-1 and TRBJ1-5; the D is unclear. CDR3 bases: TGTGCCAGCACCCAAACGAGAGAAGCCTGGGGGCCCCAGCATTTT. This gives the protein CASTQTREAWGPQHF.